The clone carrying this T cell receptor beta chain was observed a few times. Its antigen is not known. This specimen comes from a study of beta chain features in type 1 diabetes. Looking at the study overall: All samples combined gave roughly 100 million sorted cells for examination.

Study-wide results and limits: Any role of HLA type in TCRB rearrangement remained unresolved here. All four CD4+ subsets of Type 1 diabetes patients contained TCRB CDR3s that were moderately but significantly shorter.

All of the isolated RNA was reverse transcribed, so expressed TCRB transcripts were sequenced. Here immunoSEQ multiplex PCR was the method, and the copy in TCRdb shows in-frame clones only, minus some. This sample has 120,000 to 150,000 clones, with about 9.4% found just once. The CDR3 has 12 amino acids. Germline CDR1 and CDR2: SQVTM and ANQGSEA. V trimming: 7 bases; J trimming: 8 bases; junction bases outside the gene matches: 8. The J gene is TRBJ1-2, the V gene TRBV29-1, with 9 bases aligning to TRBD1. The specimen sequenced was naive CD4+ T cells from blood. The receptor was derived from a man aged 18 to 30 in good health. CDR3 loop: CSAGTGYEGYTF. The CDR3, as DNA: TGCAGCGCCGGGACAGGGTATGAGGGCTACACCTTC.